In this sample, the clone carrying this TCR beta chain turned up a few times. This sample was taken from a study of T-cell reconstitution after alpha-beta-depleted transplantation in children. Trimming took 6 bases from V and 1 from J, leaving 15 bases between them. The CDR3 covers 14 residues. Per germline, CDR1 DFQATT and CDR2 SNEGSKA (reference sequence). Unique molecular identifiers were incorporated when the TCRbeta library was constructed. From the PCR reads, TCRdb called clonotypes with MiXCR, one entry per CDR3 protein. The data show some 340,000 distinct CDR3 sequences, about 9.3% seen once. The clonotype comes from a human donor who donated a stem cell graft to a child with acute lymphoblastic leukemia. The chain employs TRBV20-1 and TRBJ2-5; possibly TRBD2 for D (6 bases). Material: PBMCs from the stem cell graft donor, obtained from the stem cell graft. The chain's CDR3 is CSADGSWVQETQYF. The CDR3 DNA follows: TGCAGTGCGGACGGGAGTTGGGTCCAAGAGACCCAGTACTTC.